This note documents a single T cell receptor (beta chain) sequence. This CDR3 is also generated by other DNA sequences in the sample. This entry belongs to a study of cytomegalovirus exposure and HLA in healthy donors. On the study more broadly: The roughly 100 million unique TCR beta sequences, from some 170 million T cells, were found by an earlier analysis. From donors who were HLA-typed, an early data release held about 85 million unique TCRs.

The PCR made use of 60 Vbeta and 13 Jbeta primers. Here immunoSEQ multiplex PCR was the method, and the copy in TCRdb shows in-frame clones only, minus some. The top ten hold 0.35% to 0.5% of the sample, which has almost 200,000 clones, around 79% seen once. Source material: PBMCs. This TCR was sampled from a male donor in good health and CMV-seropositive.

The CDR3 protein is CASSDSVAGNTIYF. Here the CDR3 DNA reads TGTGCCAGCAGTGACTCCGTAGCTGGAAACACCATATATTTT. The chain joins TRBV2 to TRBJ1-3; no clear D gene. V shed 3 bases and J shed 2 bases, with 8 bases lying between them. The germline gives CDR1 SNHLY, CDR2 FYNNEI. The CDR3 has 14 residues.